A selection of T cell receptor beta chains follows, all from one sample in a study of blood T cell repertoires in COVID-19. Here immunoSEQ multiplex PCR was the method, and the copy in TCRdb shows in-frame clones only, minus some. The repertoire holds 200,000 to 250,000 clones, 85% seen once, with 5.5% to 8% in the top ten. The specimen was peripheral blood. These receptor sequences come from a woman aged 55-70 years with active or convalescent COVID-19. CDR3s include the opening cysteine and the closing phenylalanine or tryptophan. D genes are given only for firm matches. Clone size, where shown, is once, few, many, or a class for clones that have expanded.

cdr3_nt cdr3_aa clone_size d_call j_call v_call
TGTGCCAGCAGTCCAGGGACAGTTAGCAATCAGCCCCAGCATTTT CASSPGTVSNQPQHF NA TRBD1 TRBJ1-5 TRBV28
TGTGCCTGGAGTGTAGTAGGGGGCGGCAATCAGCCCCAGCATTTT CAWSVVGGGNQPQHF NA TRBD1 TRBJ1-5 TRBV30
TGTGCCAGCAGCCTTATGGGGACGACTAGGGCGAACACCGGGGAGCTGTTTTTT CASSLMGTTRANTGELFF NA NA TRBJ2-2 TRBV27
TGTGCCAGCAGCTTAGCTTCGACAGGGGTTGTCGATGAAGCTTTCTTT CASSLASTGVVDEAFF NA TRBD1 TRBJ1-1 TRBV7-9
TGTGCCAGCAGTTTATGGGGGGGCAACGAGCAGTACTTC CASSLWGGNEQYF NA NA TRBJ2-7 TRBV12-3/TRBV12-4
TGCGCCAGCAGCAGGGGACTCGGAAACACCGGGGAGCTGTTTTTT CASSRGLGNTGELFF NA NA TRBJ2-2 TRBV5-1
TGTGCCTGGAGGTCACTAGCGGCAGAGCAGTTCTTC CAWRSLAAEQFF NA TRBD2 TRBJ2-1 TRBV30
TGTGCCAGCAGCCAAGATAACACGGGAGCGCAGCCCCAGCATTTT CASSQDNTGAQPQHF NA NA TRBJ1-5 TRBV3-1/TRBV3-2
TGTGCCACCAGAGGGGGACTAGCGGGAGCCGGGGAGCTGTTTTTT CATRGGLAGAGELFF NA TRBD2 TRBJ2-2 TRBV24-1
TGTGCCAGCAGCTTAGCCAGGGTGGGTGCGTATGGCTACACCTTC CASSLARVGAYGYTF NA NA TRBJ1-2 TRBV7-9
TGTGCCAGCAGCGCCCTAGCGGGAGGGACTTTCGAGCAGTACTTC CASSALAGGTFEQYF NA TRBD2 TRBJ2-7 TRBV7-8
TGTGCCAGCAGTTTAAGGGGGGGCCCCGACACCGGGGAGCTGTTTTTT CASSLRGGPDTGELFF NA NA TRBJ2-2 TRBV28
TGTGCCAGCAGCTCTCAGGGGCGTAATGGCTACACCTTC CASSSQGRNGYTF few NA TRBJ1-2 TRBV3-1/TRBV3-2
TGTGCCACCAGTGATGGACTTCTGTTCAATCAGCCCCAGCATTTT CATSDGLLFNQPQHF NA NA TRBJ1-5 TRBV24-1
TGTGCCACCAGGGGCAGGGGTTCGGACACTGAAGCTTTCTTT CATRGRGSDTEAFF few NA TRBJ1-1 TRBV15
TGCGCCAGCAGCTCGACAGGGATTGAGGGCTACACCTTC CASSSTGIEGYTF NA TRBD1 TRBJ1-2 TRBV4-1
TGTGCCAGCAGTCACCGCCGAGGGGGTGGTGAAAAACTGTTTTTT CASSHRRGGGEKLFF NA NA TRBJ1-4 TRBV6-2/TRBV6-3
TGTGCTAGCAGCCAAGGGACAGGGGGCATGTATGAGCAGTTCTTC CASSQGTGGMYEQFF NA TRBD1 TRBJ2-1 TRBV7-7
TGTGCCAGCAGCAGAAGGGCTAGCGGCGACACCGGGGAGCTGTTTTTT CASSRRASGDTGELFF NA TRBD2 TRBJ2-2 TRBV7-9